A selection of T cell receptor beta chains follows, all from one sample in a study of T-cell memory formation after mild COVID-19. Using its own MiXCR run on the 5' RACE reads, TCRdb lists one record per CDR3 protein. In the table there are over 300,000 distinct CDR3 sequences, 20% of which are singletons. The sample comprised PBMCs or a T cell subset sorted from them (not recorded which). All receptors come from a man aged 18 to 30 who had mild COVID-19 (a few samples of this study predate the infection). Cell type and time point are not known. The CDR3 runs from the conserved cysteine through the conserved F or W. A D gene is named only where the DNA matches it firmly. Only some rows state a clone size, as once, few, many or a class for expanded clones.

D	J	V	size	DNA	CDR3
.	TRBJ2-3	TRBV4-3	few	TGCGCCAGCAGCAAGGCCCCATTTCCTGTGACAGATACGCAGTATTTT	CASSKAPFPVTDTQYF
TRBD1	TRBJ2-7	TRBV18	few	TGTGCCAGCACTGACACAGGGGATAAGGAGCAGTACTTC	CASTDTGDKEQYF
.	TRBJ1-1	TRBV9	.	TGTGCCAGCAGCGTAGAAGTTCGTACTGAAGCTTTCTTT	CASSVEVRTEAFF
.	TRBJ2-5	TRBV5-6	.	TGTGCCAGCAGCTTGGCGACAGTCCAAGAGACCCAGTACTTC	CASSLATVQETQYF
.	TRBJ2-7	TRBV14	few	TGTGCCAGCAGCCAAGAAACAGAGAATTACGAGCAGTACTTC	CASSQETENYEQYF
.	TRBJ1-6	TRBV6-5	few	TGTGCCAGCAGTTACGCGGCCCCCCTCAGCTCCTATAATTCACCCCTCCACTTT	CASSYAAPLSSYNSPLHF
TRBD2	TRBJ2-4	TRBV6-2/TRBV6-3	few	TGTGCCAGCACTCGGGGACTAGAAAACATTCAGTACTTC	CASTRGLENIQYF
.	TRBJ1-6	TRBV5-1	.	TGCGCCAGCAGCTTGGCCGCCGAAGGCCGAGGGCGGTCACCCCTCCACTTT	CASSLAAEGRGRSPLHF
.	TRBJ2-4	TRBV27	.	TGTGCCAGCAGAGGCGGGACCCGGGGCATTCAGTACTTC	CASRGGTRGIQYF
TRBD1	TRBJ2-1	TRBV19	once	TGTGCCAGTAGTATAGGGGACAGGGGACCCAATGAGCAGTTCTTC	CASSIGDRGPNEQFF
.	TRBJ1-5	TRBV20-1	.	TGCAGTGCTAGGAGCCAGGGGCAGCCCAATCAGCCCCAGCATTTT	CSARSQGQPNQPQHF
TRBD1	TRBJ1-5	TRBV7-2	.	TGTGCCAGCAGCCCGAAGACAGGGTATAGCAATCAGCCCCAGCATTTT	CASSPKTGYSNQPQHF
TRBD2	TRBJ2-3	TRBV18	.	TGTGCCAGCTCCCGTAGCGGGCTCGGAGATACGCAGTATTTT	CASSRSGLGDTQYF
.	TRBJ2-1	TRBV6-5	few	TGTGCCAGCAGTCCCCGGGGTGTTTCCTACAATGAGCAGTTCTTC	CASSPRGVSYNEQFF
.	TRBJ2-3	TRBV5-1	many	TGCGCCAGCAGAGATCCGGTAGGGGCGGCGACAGATACGCAGTATTTT	CASRDPVGAATDTQYF
TRBD1	TRBJ1-1	TRBV12-3/TRBV12-4	.	TGTGCCAGCAGTTTTTGGAAGGGACAGCTCTCTGAAGCTTTCTTT	CASSFWKGQLSEAFF
.	TRBJ2-3	TRBV5-1	few	TGCGCCAGCAGCTCCCAGGGGACAGATACGCAGTATTTT	CASSSQGTDTQYF
.	TRBJ2-5	TRBV4-2	.	TGTGCCAGCAGCCAAGATGGGGCAGGGGGGTACCAAGAGACCCAGTACTTC	CASSQDGAGGYQETQYF
.	TRBJ2-5	TRBV11-3	few	TGTGCCAGCAGCTCCGCAGGAGTCGAGGAGACCCAGTACTTC	CASSSAGVEETQYF
.	TRBJ1-2	TRBV11-1	few	TGTGCCAGCAGCTTATGGAGAGAGGGCTACACCTTC	CASSLWREGYTF
TRBD1	TRBJ1-4	TRBV7-9	.	TGTGCCAGCAGCCCACAGGGGTTCACAGCAACTAATGAAAAACTGTTTTTT	CASSPQGFTATNEKLFF
.	TRBJ2-2	TRBV28	.	TGTGCCAGCCGGGCCGGGGGTACCACCGGGGAGCTGTTTTTT	CASRAGGTTGELFF
.	TRBJ1-4	TRBV4-2	.	TGTGCCAGCAGCCCTCGTCAGGGGTTGGCAACTAATGAAAAACTGTTTTTT	CASSPRQGLATNEKLFF
.	TRBJ1-4	TRBV19	few	TGTGCCAGTAGTATCGTGGGAGAAAAACTGTTTTTT	CASSIVGEKLFF
TRBD2	TRBJ2-3	TRBV3-1	.	TGTGCCAGCACCCATAGCGGGGGAGCCACAGATACGCAGTATTTT	CASTHSGGATDTQYF
TRBD2	TRBJ2-3	TRBV9	few	TGTGCCAGCAGCCCCGGCGCGGGGGAAACAGATACGCAGTATTTT	CASSPGAGETDTQYF
TRBD1	TRBJ1-3	TRBV9	few	TGTGCCAGCAGCCTCGGGACAGGGGGTTCCAGAAACACCATATATTTT	CASSLGTGGSRNTIYF
.	TRBJ2-5	TRBV12-3/TRBV12-4	many	TGTGCCAGCAGCTTCCAAGAGACCCAGTACTTC	CASSFQETQYF
.	TRBJ2-5	TRBV29-1	.	TGCAGCGTAGACCAAGAGACCCAGTACTTC	CSVDQETQYF
.	TRBJ2-5	TRBV7-2	.	TGTGCCAGCAGCTTAGATACAGGGTTAGGGCAAGAGACCCAGTACTTC	CASSLDTGLGQETQYF
TRBD2	TRBJ2-3	TRBV20-1	few	TGCAGTGCGGCTAGCGGGAGAGGGGATACGCAGTATTTT	CSAASGRGDTQYF